A selection of T cell receptor beta chains follows, all from one sample in a study of cytomegalovirus exposure and HLA in healthy donors. Only in-frame clones appear in the TCRdb table, and some are missing; sequencing was by immunoSEQ multiplex PCR. The table shows approximately 160,000 clones, with roughly 80% occurring only once. The sequencing sample was made of PBMCs. Source of these receptors: a girl between 10 and 17 years old in good health and CMV-seropositive. Both conserved end residues are part of each CDR3. D genes are given only for firm matches. Only part of the rows carry a size: once, few, many, or a class if the clone is expanded.

abundance	j_gene	d_gene	v_gene	CDR3aa	CDR3nt
NA	TRBJ1-1	NA	TRBV6-5	CASSYLPKYTEAFF	TGTGCCAGCAGTTACCTACCTAAGTACACTGAAGCTTTCTTT
NA	TRBJ2-7	NA	TRBV7-2	CASSWSTSQSYEQYF	TGTGCCAGCAGTTGGAGTACTAGTCAAAGTTACGAGCAGTACTTC
once	TRBJ1-5	TRBD1	TRBV4-2	CASSRVTGGAWQPQHF	TGTGCCAGCAGCCGAGTTACAGGGGGCGCGTGGCAGCCCCAGCATTTT
NA	TRBJ1-2	NA	TRBV6-6	CASRNSRLNYGYTF	TGTGCCAGCAGAAACTCCCGACTCAACTATGGCTACACCTTC
NA	TRBJ1-1	NA	TRBV6-7	CASSLRGESNTEAFF	TGTGCCAGCAGCCTGCGGGGCGAGAGTAACACTGAAGCTTTCTTT
NA	TRBJ2-1	TRBD2	TRBV28	CASRVSGSRYEQFF	TGTGCCAGCAGGGTTAGCGGGAGTAGGTATGAGCAGTTCTTC
NA	TRBJ1-3	TRBD1	TRBV10-3	CASAQGGSGNTIYF	TGTGCCTCGGCACAGGGGGGCTCTGGAAACACCATATATTTT
NA	TRBJ1-1	NA	TRBV5-6	CASSLGQNMNTEAFF	TGTGCCAGCAGCTTGGGACAGAACATGAACACTGAAGCTTTCTTT
NA	TRBJ1-1	TRBD1	TRBV6-1	CASDEDRDSEAFF	TGTGCCAGCGACGAAGACCGGGACAGTGAAGCTTTCTTT
once	TRBJ1-4	NA	TRBV20-1	CSALTDEKLFF	TGCAGTGCTTTGACAGATGAAAAACTGTTTTTT
NA	TRBJ2-5	TRBD2	TRBV2	CASYQGLAGWETQYF	TGTGCCAGCTATCAGGGACTAGCGGGATGGGAGACCCAGTACTTC
NA	TRBJ2-1	NA	TRBV5-4	CASSLETRAGYNEQFF	TGTGCCAGCAGTTTGGAAACCAGGGCCGGCTACAATGAGCAGTTCTTC
NA	TRBJ2-1	NA	TRBV20-1	CSARYGEQFF	TGCAGTGCTAGATACGGTGAGCAGTTCTTC
NA	TRBJ2-3	TRBD1	TRBV27	CASTPPGTGGGDTQYF	TGTGCCAGCACCCCCCCTGGGACAGGGGGCGGAGATACGCAGTATTTT
NA	TRBJ1-5	NA	TRBV19	CASTGRAYNQPQHF	TGTGCCAGTACAGGCAGAGCATACAATCAGCCCCAGCATTTT
NA	TRBJ2-7	TRBD1	TRBV10-3	CAISGGTGSYEQYF	TGTGCCATCAGTGGGGGGACAGGGAGTTACGAGCAGTACTTC
NA	TRBJ2-3	NA	TRBV6-5	CASSPPGVTDTQYF	TGTGCCAGCAGTCCTCCCGGGGTCACAGATACGCAGTATTTT
once	TRBJ1-2	NA	TRBV28	CASIAGEGVYGYTF	TGTGCCAGTATCGCAGGGGAAGGAGTCTATGGCTACACCTTC
NA	TRBJ2-1	TRBD2	TRBV18	CASSLGLAGGPVFNEQFF	TGTGCCAGCTCATTGGGACTAGCGGGAGGGCCCGTTTTCAATGAGCAGTTCTTC
NA	TRBJ1-5	TRBD1	TRBV5-1	CASSSTGTGGPQHF	TGCGCCAGCAGCTCTACCGGGACAGGTGGCCCCCAGCATTTT
NA	TRBJ2-3	NA	TRBV2	CASSESHRTDTQYF	TGTGCCAGCAGTGAAAGCCACCGCACAGATACGCAGTATTTT
few	TRBJ1-3	NA	TRBV7-9	CASSPRQARFSGNTIYF	TGTGCCAGCAGCCCAAGACAGGCACGATTCTCTGGAAACACCATATATTTT
NA	TRBJ2-7	NA	TRBV5-6	CASSLVSGVGDF	TGTGCCAGCAGCTTAGTTTCGGGTGTAGGGGACTTC
NA	TRBJ1-2	TRBD1	TRBV4-3	CASSQPGTGFYGYTF	TGCGCCAGCAGCCAACCCGGGACAGGCTTCTATGGCTACACCTTC
NA	TRBJ1-1	NA	TRBV30	CAWSVLGSGTEAFF	TGTGCCTGGAGTGTACTAGGGTCGGGCACTGAAGCTTTCTTT
NA	TRBJ2-5	TRBD1	TRBV5-1	CASSSGRQGGETQYF	TGCGCCAGCAGCTCCGGTCGACAGGGGGGCGAGACCCAGTACTTC
NA	TRBJ1-2	TRBD1	TRBV29-1	CSVEGTGANYGYTF	TGCAGCGTTGAAGGGACAGGAGCTAACTATGGCTACACCTTC
NA	TRBJ2-5	NA	TRBV7-9	CASSLVGLLQYF	TGTGCCAGCAGCTTAGTTGGGCTCTTACAGTACTTC
NA	TRBJ1-5	TRBD1	TRBV2	CASSVRDRRPVYSNQPQHF	TGTGCCAGCAGTGTTCGGGACAGGAGGCCCGTTTATAGCAATCAGCCCCAGCATTTT
NA	TRBJ2-5	TRBD2	TRBV28	CASSLPPSASGATSGETQYF	TGTGCCAGCAGTTTACCCCCCTCGGCTAGCGGTGCCACTAGTGGGGAGACCCAGTACTTC
NA	TRBJ1-1	NA	TRBV11-2	CASSLGGNTEAFF	TGTGCCAGCAGCCTCGGGGGGAACACTGAAGCTTTCTTT
NA	TRBJ2-7	TRBD1	TRBV11-3	CASSLGAGGPYEQYF	TGTGCCAGCAGCTTAGGGGCAGGGGGCCCCTACGAGCAGTACTTC
once	TRBJ1-5	NA	TRBV11-2	CASSLQGSRQPQHF	TGTGCCAGCAGCTTACAGGGGAGTCGGCAGCCCCAGCATTTT
NA	TRBJ2-3	NA	TRBV5-1	CASSLGSLESDTQYF	TGCGCCAGCAGCTTGGGAAGTCTTGAGTCAGATACGCAGTATTTT
NA	TRBJ2-5	TRBD2	TRBV11-2	CASSLGSAGPVKTQYF	TGTGCCAGCAGCTTAGGCTCAGCGGGGCCGGTGAAGACCCAGTACTTC
NA	TRBJ2-5	TRBD1	TRBV5-6	CASSLDSGQGVHF	TGTGCCAGCAGCCTAGACTCGGGACAGGGAGTGCACTTC
once	TRBJ2-3	NA	TRBV10-2	CASSTATDTQYF	TGCGCCAGCAGTACAGCCACAGATACGCAGTATTTT
NA	TRBJ1-5	TRBD1	TRBV19	CASSTDRGQSQHF	TGTGCCAGTAGTACGGACAGGGGCCAATCCCAGCATTTT
few	TRBJ2-1	NA	TRBV6-5	CASSSETGLQQFF	TGTGCCAGCAGTTCCGAGACAGGCCTTCAGCAGTTCTTC
NA	TRBJ2-1	TRBD2	TRBV5-1	CASSSGLAGGVGNEQFF	TGCGCCAGCAGCTCAGGACTAGCGGGAGGGGTGGGGAATGAGCAGTTCTTC
NA	TRBJ2-1	TRBD2	TRBV4-3	CASSQNPNSGGPGSYNEQFF	TGCGCCAGCAGCCAAAACCCCAATAGCGGGGGACCAGGCTCCTACAATGAGCAGTTCTTC
NA	TRBJ1-1	TRBD1	TRBV18	CASSPRLVQGVKRNTEAFF	TGTGCCAGCTCACCACGTCTAGTCCAGGGGGTGAAGAGGAACACTGAAGCTTTCTTT
NA	TRBJ2-1	TRBD1	TRBV7-3	CASSPGTGQFF	TGTGCCAGCAGCCCCGGGACAGGACAGTTCTTC
NA	TRBJ2-5	NA	TRBV27	CASSLRLAPETQYF	TGTGCCAGCAGTTTGCGCCTAGCACCCGAGACCCAGTACTTC
few	TRBJ2-6	NA	TRBV12-2	CASRSPTAGPSDVSGANVLTF	TGTGCAAGTCGCTCTCCGACCGCGGGCCCCTCCGATGTCTCTGGGGCCAACGTCCTGACTTTC
NA	TRBJ1-2	TRBD1	TRBV4-3	CASSQDRDRVYGYTF	TGCGCCAGCAGCCAAGACCGGGACAGGGTTTATGGCTACACCTTC
NA	TRBJ2-3	NA	TRBV11-1	CASSLGRYHTDTQYF	TGTGCCAGCAGCTTAGGTCGGTACCACACAGATACGCAGTATTTT
once	TRBJ2-7	TRBD2	TRBV14	CASSQDSLAGGPSSYEQYF	TGTGCCAGCAGCCAAGATTCTCTAGCGGGGGGGCCTAGTTCCTACGAGCAGTACTTC
NA	TRBJ2-2	TRBD1	TRBV7-8	CASSTRGRKTGELFF	TGTGCCAGCAGTACAAGGGGGCGCAAGACCGGGGAGCTGTTTTTT
NA	TRBJ1-2	TRBD1	TRBV6-5	CASSGQGLRGYTF	TGTGCCAGCAGTGGACAGGGGTTGCGGGGCTACACCTTC
NA	TRBJ2-1	NA	TRBV11-2	CASSLDSGTYNEQFF	TGTGCCAGCAGCTTAGATAGCGGCACATACAATGAGCAGTTCTTC
NA	TRBJ2-7	NA	TRBV6-6	CACGGRSSYEQYF	TGTGCCTGTGGAGGGAGGAGCTCCTACGAGCAGTACTTC
NA	TRBJ1-1	TRBD1	TRBV7-2	CASSLKVAGGRKAFF	TGTGCCAGCAGCTTAAAAGTGGCAGGGGGAAGAAAGGCTTTCTTT
once	TRBJ2-1	TRBD2	TRBV19	CASSISGGLGNEQFF	TGTGCCAGTAGTATCAGCGGGGGGTTGGGCAATGAGCAGTTCTTC
NA	TRBJ1-1	NA	TRBV28	CASTLPVNTEAFF	TGTGCCAGCACCTTGCCGGTGAACACTGAAGCTTTCTTT